This T cell receptor beta chain is drawn from a study of tumor-infiltrating lymphocytes in localized non-small cell lung cancer. Study details: Each patient gave resected tumor and non-adjacent uninvolved lung tissue. Notes on the study in general: Each assay used a separate piece of the same tissue.

As for this clone: The target antigen is unknown.

Assay: immunoSEQ multiplex PCR; the TCRdb copy retains only in-frame clones and omits some. The data show around 13,000 clones, around 65% seen once. This CDR3 has 13 residues. Looked up from germline, CDR1 is SGHTA and CDR2 is FQGNSA. Between the trimmed V and J ends, which lost 1 base and 10 bases, there was a span of 10 bases. The source of this sequence is a human donor with non-small cell lung cancer. The chain has TRBV7-2 and TRBJ1-4; D is undetermined. Input material: lung tumor tissue. The CDR3 nucleotides read TGTGCCAGCAGCTTAGGTCCCACCCGAAAACTGTTTTTT. It translates to CASSLGPTRKLFF.